This T cell receptor beta chain was retrieved from a study of spatial heterogeneity in lung cancer. Study-wide context: Detection of beta-chain sequences consistently exceeded that of alpha-chain sequences. The mean occurrence of each unique TCR and UMI combination in raw reads exceeded 9.5. Study-level findings and limits: Whereas they appeared in blood less at follow-up, ubiquitous expanded tumor TCRs appeared there more at resection.

With regard to this clonotype: The antigen is unknown.

The CDR3 is 13 residues long. V lost 6 bases and J 0 bases, leaving 12 bases between the germline ends. Germline V gives CDR1 DFQATT, CDR2 SNEGSKA (reference sequence). Regarding time point: sample taken at primary tumor resection. Whole RNA, isolated from tumor, nontumor lung or frozen PBMC, was sequenced without prior sorting. Every TCR cDNA molecule bore its own unique molecular identifier. MiXCR was run by TCRdb on the 5' RACE reads, yielding one entry per CDR3 protein. Of some 87,000 distinct CDR3 sequences detected, around 10% appear once; the ten largest clones hold 6.9%. Sequenced material: PBMCs, taken at surgery. The receptor comes from a male donor with early-stage non-small cell lung cancer. The chain recombines TRBV20-1 with TRBJ2-7; the D gene could be TRBD1 or TRBD2 (5 bases each). This CDR3 is CSAESGHSYEQYF. In DNA form, the CDR3 reads TGCAGTGCCGAGTCGGGGCACTCCTACGAGCAGTACTTC.